Listed here is a single TCR beta chain. The CDR3 has 14 residues. The trim removed 5 bases at V and 5 bases at J, leaving 5 bases unmatched. The V gene's germline CDR1 is LGHDT and CDR2 YNNKEL (reference sequence). The sample comes from a study of blood T cell repertoires in COVID-19. TCRdb keeps only in-frame clones here, not all; method: immunoSEQ multiplex PCR. This table holds 200,000 to 250,000 clones, about 89% found once. Sequences were obtained from peripheral blood. The TCR comes from a woman in her 40s with acute or convalescent COVID-19. This rearrangement joins TRBV3-1 (or the pseudogene TRBV3-2) to TRBJ1-1, with TRBD1 matching 10 bases. The CDR3 loop reads CASSNRDRGTEAFF. CDR3 sequence (DNA): TGTGCCAGCAGCAACCGGGACAGGGGAACTGAAGCTTTCTTT.